A single T cell receptor beta chain is shown here with its context. Antigen unknown. The entry originates in a study of T and B cells in COVID-19 patients. TRB was amplified from about 260-540 ng of blood genomic DNA. The ends lost 4 bases at V and 4 bases at J; junction bases unmatched: 5. Germline assignment: CDR1 KGHDR and CDR2 SFDVKD. The CDR3 has 14 residues. TRB rearrangements were amplified by multiplex PCR with BIOMED2 TRB-A/B primers. MiXCR was run by TCRdb on the multiplex PCR reads, yielding one entry per CDR3 protein. The sample contains 7,000 to 9,500 distinct CDR3 sequences, about 26% of which appear only once. Study-wide results and limits: Early severe-case samples and blood from mildly ill patients during symptoms were in short supply. No sequencing was yet done of CD4+, regulatory or CD8+ subsets, or of SARS-CoV-2-responsive or tetramer+ sorted cells.

The origin of this receptor is a human donor who had recovered from COVID-19. J is TRBJ2-5 and V is TRBV24-1; 7 bases match TRBD1. Sequencing was performed on blood. CDR3 in amino acids: CATSDTGVGETQYF. In DNA, the CDR3 is TGTGCCACCAGTGACACAGGGGTGGGAGAGACCCAGTACTTC.